This T cell receptor (beta chain) was sequenced during a study of CD8 T cells in ankylosing spondylitis. This CDR3 spans 18 amino acids. With 3 bases clipped from V and 5 bases from J, the junction kept 17 bases outside the gene matches. Looked up from germline, CDR1 is SGHKS and CDR2 is YYEKEE (reference sequence). Via MiXCR, TCRdb re-called the 5' RACE reads, giving one row per CDR3 protein. The sample gives approximately 260,000 distinct CDR3 sequences, 18% of which show up once; approximately 33% is in the top ten. Material: blood, either unsorted or a sorted T cell fraction (not recorded which). The chain is built from TRBV5-5 and TRBJ2-1; TRBD2 agrees at 7 bases. This clonotype was obtained from a male donor with ankylosing spondylitis or in good health (not recorded which). CDR3 protein: CASSSTPYTGTNNNEQFF. CDR3 DNA sequence: TGTGCCAGCAGCTCCACCCCCTATACCGGGACTAACAACAATGAGCAGTTCTTC.